This is a list of T cell receptor beta chains from one sample in a study of siplizumab effects on memory and regulatory T cells. The data were produced by immunoSEQ multiplex PCR, yet TCRdb's version contains in-frame clones alone and is incomplete. The sample records around 100,000 clones, over 85% being singletons. Sequenced material: Tregs sorted from blood. The receptors were sampled from a human donor in good health. CDR3s leave out the opening cysteine and the closing phenylalanine or tryptophan. The D gene is left open where the match is weak.

V,D,J,CDR3
TRBV6-6,TRBD1,TRBJ1-5,ASSYAMSGGVAQH
TRBV2,-,TRBJ1-5,ASSGPRGNQPQH
TRBV11-2,TRBD2,TRBJ2-1,ASSSGLGQYNEQF
TRBV19,TRBD1,TRBJ1-6,ASSYRGRSGYNSPLH
TRBV4-2,-,TRBJ1-1,ASRRVGAGTEAF
TRBV10-3,-,TRBJ1-2,AISGADGVDGYT
TRBV6-5,-,TRBJ1-1,ASSLGQPNTEAF
TRBV5-1,-,TRBJ1-1,ASSTLGRENTEAF
TRBV23-1,-,TRBJ2-5,ASSPLHRQAVETQY
TRBV5-1,-,TRBJ1-2,ASSSSSNYGYT
TRBV6-1,-,TRBJ1-5,ASSEAMGEGNQPQH
TRBV10-3,-,TRBJ2-7,AISESESFEQY
TRBV7-6,TRBD1,TRBJ1-2,ASSLGRDRILYGYT
TRBV2,-,TRBJ2-3,ASTDRWGTDTQY
TRBV6-5,-,TRBJ1-1,ASSYELENF
TRBV5-1,TRBD2,TRBJ2-3,ASRDSGGAGDTQY
TRBV4-3,-,TRBJ2-5,ASSQDLGRETQY
TRBV27,-,TRBJ1-5,AIQGSQPQH
TRBV5-1,-,TRBJ1-2,ASSLGPSRIVDGYT
TRBV14,-,TRBJ1-4,ASSQTAGLNEKLF
TRBV14,-,TRBJ2-5,ASSRGPPSETQY
TRBV10-1,TRBD2,TRBJ2-5,ASSDLTSGSVETQY
TRBV5-1,-,TRBJ2-1,ASKELGEQF
TRBV10-3,-,TRBJ1-5,AISESGSGGGSNQPQH
TRBV7-3,TRBD1,TRBJ1-1,ASSSGTANTEAF
TRBV29-1,TRBD1,TRBJ1-1,SVAGTGGRGTEAF
TRBV5-4,-,TRBJ2-7,ASSLRQGYEQY
TRBV5-1,TRBD1,TRBJ2-3,ASSLEGQGFTDTQY
TRBV19,TRBD1,TRBJ2-2,ASSPFRPGGPNTGELF
TRBV29-1,-,TRBJ1-2,SVEDRTDELKKRYGYT
TRBV5-1,-,TRBJ1-4,ASSLGANEKLF
TRBV7-3,TRBD2,TRBJ2-3,ASSFSGSGTQY
TRBV4-2,-,TRBJ2-3,ASSLTGAGLH
TRBV7-2,TRBD2,TRBJ2-7,ASSHASGMNSYEQY
TRBV30,-,TRBJ1-1,AWSVGGTEAF
TRBV11-2,-,TRBJ2-7,ASSLLDGYEQY
TRBV7-2,-,TRBJ1-2,ASGNYGYT
TRBV6-5,TRBD1,TRBJ2-2,ASRGQGALTGELF
TRBV18,TRBD2,TRBJ2-2,ASSPLAGNTGELF
TRBV5-5,TRBD1,TRBJ1-2,ASSPDRGRYIGYT
TRBV6-5,-,TRBJ1-2,ASSQGRWTYGYT
TRBV6-5,-,TRBJ1-3,ASSQPGRNTIY
TRBV19,TRBD1,TRBJ1-2,ASSTRQGFSYGYT
TRBV5-1,TRBD2,TRBJ2-7,ASSPLAGGVYEQY
TRBV30,-,TRBJ1-1,AWSARRSRLLTEAF
TRBV10-1,-,TRBJ2-1,ASSESPGPSSYNEQF
TRBV14,-,TRBJ1-1,ASSHGGNTEAF
TRBV6-5,-,TRBJ2-1,ASSGGGGQRNEQF
TRBV7-9,TRBD2,TRBJ2-1,ASSFTRVAGRFGYNEQF
TRBV11-3,TRBD2,TRBJ2-7,ASSSGTSGAYEQY
TRBV10-3,TRBD1,TRBJ1-1,AISSAPGQMNTEAF
TRBV20-1,-,TRBJ2-3,SASEGVTQY
TRBV6-4,-,TRBJ1-1,ASSLAGGTEAF
TRBV11-2,TRBD2,TRBJ2-3,ASSFFRKGSGGTDTQY
TRBV5-4,TRBD2,TRBJ2-7,ASSEGLAGVYEQY
TRBV7-6,-,TRBJ2-3,ASSLETYTSTDTQY
TRBV7-9,-,TRBJ2-6,ASSLWAAHSGANVLT
TRBV7-2,-,TRBJ2-2,ASSLGGLWVGTGELF
TRBV18,-,TRBJ2-2,ASSPLDTGELF
TRBV5-5,-,TRBJ1-1,ASSFRSTATEAF